This entry features one TCR beta chain sequence. Per the germline V gene, CDR1 is MNHEY and CDR2 is SMNVEV (reference sequence). V dropped 5 bases and J dropped 0; count of bases not matched to a gene: 6. CDR3 length equals 16 residues. This sample is part of a study of early stage breast cancer tumors. Study information: ER+/PR+/HER2- status applied to about 80% of the 16 invasive breast tumors. Samples were sequenced at about 9.9-fold average coverage.

Libraries were prepared by immunoSEQ multiplex PCR; TCRdb keeps only in-frame clonotypes and omits some of them. The sample has over 4,500 clones; roughly 60% are singletons. The chain uses TRBV27 and TRBJ1-2; 10 bases agree with TRBD1. Sequenced material: breast tumor tissue. The source of this sequence is a person between 45 and 65 years old with breast cancer. CDR3 nucleotides: TGTGCCAGCAGTACGCGAGACAGGGGGCCTAACTATGGCTACACCTTC. It translates to CASSTRDRGPNYGYTF.